This T cell receptor (beta chain) appears in the sequencing data of a study of tumor and adjacent non-tumor tissue in lung cancer. Study context: Patients comprised about a dozen adenocarcinoma, a couple of squamous cell carcinoma and 1 small cell lung cancer.

No cell sorting was done before RNA was extracted from the tissue. CDR3 size: 14 residues. V was cut by 2 bases and J by 0 bases, with 8 bases left in between. Germline V gene lookup returns CDR1 ENHRY and CDR2 SYGVKD. The library came from three nested PCR rounds adapted from ARM-PCR protocols. Using its own MiXCR run on the multiplex PCR reads, TCRdb lists one record per CDR3 protein. The sample contains 95,000 to 150,000 distinct CDR3 sequences, about 66% of which appear only once. The sample holds many counts of this clonotype. V and J are TRBV10-3 and TRBJ2-7; D is undetermined. The sample was lung tumor tissue. This clonotype was obtained from a young man with non-small cell lung cancer. CDR3 nucleotides: TGTGCCATCAGTGAGACCCAGGCCTCCTACGAGCAGTACTTC. It codes for CAISETQASYEQYF.